The T cell receptor beta chain under discussion was sequenced for a study of blood T cell repertoires in COVID-19. Per germline, CDR1 SGHRS and CDR2 YFSETQ. This CDR3 region has 16 residues. Trimming took 3 bases from V and 0 from J, leaving 10 bases between them. The data were produced by immunoSEQ multiplex PCR, yet TCRdb's version contains in-frame clones alone and is incomplete. This sample yields some 180,000 clones, of which roughly 80% are seen a single time; 13% to 15% belongs to the top ten. Recruits, aged about 18 to 95 years, lived in 25 or so US areas. Participants were placed into cohorts based on the clinical history they reported. A PCR-confirmed or clinician-diagnosed COVID-19 case had contacted exposed participants within 2 weeks of entry.

The clonotype comes from a man between 60 and 70 years old who had been exposed to COVID-19. The specimen sequenced was PBMCs or T cells enriched from blood (not recorded which). V usage is TRBV5-1 and J usage is TRBJ2-6; a possible D gene is TRBD1 (6 bases). For the CDR3, the DNA is TGCGCCAGCAGCTCACAGGGCCGCTCTGGGGCCAACGTCCTGACTTTC. It codes for CASSSQGRSGANVLTF.